The 24 T cell receptor beta chains reported below all come from one sample, sequenced in a study of T cell responses to AZD1222 COVID-19 vaccine. The repertoire was sequenced with immunoSEQ multiplex PCR; TCRdb's copy has only in-frame clones and lacks some. The data show tens of thousands of clones, around 85% seen once. Sequencing used peripheral blood, obtained on day 0 of AZD1222 vaccination. These receptors were obtained from an adult in good health.

Comments on this clone: Other DNA sequences of this sample code for an identical CDR3. The V gene is TRBV18, the J gene TRBJ1-2; weak D call: TRBD1 (5 bases). V was cut by 0 bases and J by 6 bases, with 8 bases left in between. This CDR3 comprises 13 residues. Germline V lookup: CDR1 KGHSH, CDR2 LQKENI. CDR3 sequence reads: CASSPPAGNGYTF. The CDR3 DNA sequence: TGTGCCAGCTCACCACCGGCAGGGAATGGCTACACCTTC.

This chain joins TRBV5-1 and TRBJ2-1; 8 positions match TRBD1. J was trimmed by 1 base and V by 1 base; bases with no gene match: 1. Germline-derived CDR1 and CDR2 are SGHRS and YFSETQ. CDR3 length equals 15 residues. For the CDR3, the DNA is TGCGCCAGCAGCTTGAGACAGGGGTCCTACAATGAGCAGTTCTTC. Translating it yields CASSLRQGSYNEQFF.

The gene calls are TRBV5-8 and TRBJ2-3; weak D call: TRBD1 (6 bases). The CDR3 is 16 amino acids. The germline V gene has CDR1 SGHTS and CDR2 YDEGEE. V was trimmed by 0 bases and J by 1 base, leaving 12 bases between them. The CDR3 loop reads CASSLARTGRTDTQYF. CDR3 bases: TGTGCCAGCAGCTTGGCCCGTACAGGGCGCACAGATACGCAGTATTTT.

The V gene is TRBV6-5, the J gene TRBJ2-3; the D call may be TRBD1 or TRBD2 (6 bases each). The length of the CDR3 is 16 residues. The V gene's germline CDR1 is MNHEY and CDR2 SVGAGI. V lost 2 bases to trimming and J lost 2 bases, with 14 bases between them. The CDR3 spells CASSYARGRNTDTQYF. In DNA, the CDR3 is TGTGCCAGCAGTTACGCCCGGGGGCGGAACACAGATACGCAGTATTTT.

V is TRBV29-1 and J is TRBJ2-7; the match to TRBD2 covers 15 bases. In germline, CDR1 is SQVTM, CDR2 ANQGSEA. V gave up 4 bases and J gave up 6 bases; unmatched junction bases: 7. The CDR3 runs 15 residues. The CDR3 sequence: CSVVPGTSGGSEQYF. CDR3 DNA: TGCAGCGTTGTCCCCGGGACTAGCGGGGGGTCCGAGCAGTACTTC.

The chain employs TRBV19 and TRBJ1-2, with D tentatively TRBD1 (6 bases). Germline V gene lookup returns CDR1 LNHDA and CDR2 SQIVND (reference sequence). The ends were cut back, 7 bases at V and 4 bases at J, with 16 bases in the middle. CDR3 length: 14 amino acids. CDR3 DNA sequence: TGTGCCAGTATTGATCGGGGGCGCGGCTATGGCTACACCTTC. Its translation: CASIDRGRGYGYTF.

This chain links TRBV4-1 with TRBJ1-5, with TRBD1 matching 7 bases. CDR3 length equals 15 residues. CDR1 is MGHRA, CDR2 YSYEKL, per germline. After removal of 2 bases from V and 1 base from J, the junction contained 2 bases not matched to a gene. The CDR3 DNA sequence: TGCGCCAGCAGCCAACAGACAGGGAGCAATCAGCCCCAGCATTTT. This translates into CASSQQTGSNQPQHF.

The chain links TRBV7-2 to TRBJ1-2; TRBD1 matches 7 bases. Losses at the gene ends were 0 bases for V and 8 bases for J; bases not matched to a gene: 6. CDR3 length: 14 residues. Germline V gives CDR1 SGHTA, CDR2 FQGNSA. Here the CDR3 reads CASSLAQGVAGYTF. As DNA, the CDR3 is TGTGCCAGCAGCTTAGCGCAGGGGGTGGCCGGCTACACCTTC.

This rearrangement joins TRBV5-1 to TRBJ1-6; D is possibly TRBD1 (6 bases). Trimming took off 4 bases at V and 10 bases at J, with 15 bases between the two ends. This CDR3 is 14 amino acids long. The V gene's germline CDR1 is SGHRS and CDR2 YFSETQ. The CDR3 loop reads CASSGGGAGSPLHF. The CDR3, as DNA: TGCGCCAGCAGCGGGGGCGGAGCCGGGTCACCCCTCCACTTT.

The rearrangement uses TRBV6-1 and TRBJ1-1; the D is unclear. The CDR3 runs 11 residues. V gave up 2 bases and J gave up 11 bases, with 9 bases separating them. Looked up from germline, CDR1 is MNHNS and CDR2 is SASEGT. The CDR3 nucleotides read TGTGCCAGCAGTGAATCCGGGCGGGCTTTCTTT. It yields the protein CASSESGRAFF.

CDR3 residues: CASREQGMNTEAFF. In DNA, the CDR3 is TGCGCCAGTAGAGAACAGGGGATGAACACTGAAGCTTTCTTT. The chain is built from TRBV5-1 and TRBJ1-1; 7 bases align to TRBD1. The CDR3 covers 14 residues. The V gene's germline CDR1 is SGHRS and CDR2 YFSETQ. V trimming: 8 bases; J trimming: 0 bases; junction bases outside the gene matches: 7.

The chain has TRBV7-2 and TRBJ2-7, with 9 bases matching TRBD2. Germline lookup yields CDR1 SGHTA and CDR2 FQGNSA. J was trimmed by 7 bases and V by 5 bases; bases with no gene match: 12. CDR3 length equals 15 residues. The CDR3, as DNA: TGTGCCAGCAGCCCCCGACTAGCGGCTGCTGGGGAGCAGTACTTC. Encoded protein: CASSPRLAAAGEQYF.

The V and J genes are TRBV3-1 (or the pseudogene TRBV3-2) and TRBJ2-2; 7 nucleotides agree with TRBD1. Germline V gene sequence: CDR1 LGHDT, CDR2 YNNKEL (reference sequence). The V segment lost 5 bases and the J segment 5 bases; nucleotides outside the gene matches: 8. The CDR3 sequence is 15 residues long. CDR3 amino acids: CASSVGTAMTGELFF. CDR3 DNA sequence: TGTGCCAGCAGCGTGGGGACAGCCATGACCGGGGAGCTGTTTTTT.

The V call is TRBV2, the J call TRBJ2-2; 9 nucleotides align to TRBD1. The length of the CDR3 is 15 residues. Germline values: CDR1 SNHLY, CDR2 FYNNEI. Germline trimming cut 8 bases from V and 3 bases from J; bases unmatched to any gene: 7. The CDR3 loop is CASGGQGSDTGELFF. CDR3 nucleotide sequence: TGTGCCAGCGGGGGACAGGGTTCGGACACCGGGGAGCTGTTTTTT.

The V gene is TRBV5-4, the J gene TRBJ1-2; 7 positions match TRBD1. Germline CDR1 reads SGHNT; CDR2 reads YYREEE (reference sequence). CDR3 length: 15 residues. The J segment lost 4 bases and the V segment lost 3 bases, leaving 9 bases of the junction unmatched. As DNA, the CDR3 is TGTGCCAGCAGCTCCCTAGGACAGGCTCGCTATGGCTACACCTTC. Its translation: CASSSLGQARYGYTF.

The chain is built from TRBV12-5 and TRBJ2-3; D not resolved. The CDR3 sequence is 12 residues long. CDR1 and CDR2 (germline): LGHNT, FRNRAP. Trimming left V 1 base short and J 2 bases short, with 1 base between. CDR3 coding DNA: TGTGCTAGTGGTTTGGACACAGATACGCAGTATTTT. It codes for CASGLDTDTQYF.

This chain uses TRBV7-6 with TRBJ2-7; no reliable D call. Per the germline V gene, CDR1 is SGHVS and CDR2 is FNYEAQ. V was clipped by 5 bases and J by 3 bases, with 11 bases between them. This CDR3 region has 13 residues. CDR3 sequence: CASSPSGDYEQYF. The DNA of the CDR3 is TGTGCCAGCAGCCCCAGTGGGGACTACGAGCAGTACTTC.

V is TRBV10-3 and J is TRBJ2-5, with D perhaps matching TRBD1 (5 bases). Germline assignment: CDR1 ENHRY and CDR2 SYGVKD. The ends were cut back, 6 bases at V and 5 bases at J, with 13 bases in the middle. The CDR3 extends over 13 amino acids. This CDR3 reads CAISLGDRETQYF. DNA of the CDR3: TGTGCCATCAGCCTAGGGGATCGGGAGACCCAGTACTTC.

This chain links TRBV4-2 with TRBJ2-7; 7 nucleotides match TRBD2. The CDR3 length is 16 residues. V gave up 1 base and J gave up 4 bases; unmatched junction bases: 10. Germline loops: CDR1 LGHNA, CDR2 YNFKEQ. The CDR3 here is CASSQGPVAGTYEQYF. CDR3 nucleotides: TGTGCCAGCAGCCAAGGTCCGGTAGCGGGCACGTACGAGCAGTACTTC.

The rearrangement links TRBV24-1 to TRBJ2-7; TRBD1 might be the D (6 bases). The germline CDR1 and CDR2 sequences are KGHDR and SFDVKD. This CDR3 comprises 13 residues. The V gene lost 7 bases and the J gene lost 6 bases, with 15 bases spanning the gap. Here the CDR3 reads CATSSHTGTEQYF. In nucleotides, the CDR3 is TGTGCCACCAGCTCCCATACAGGGACCGAGCAGTACTTC.

The rearrangement links TRBV25-1 to TRBJ2-5; D tentatively reads TRBD1 or TRBD2 (5 bases each). Between the trimmed V and J ends, which lost 6 bases and 5 bases, there was a span of 10 bases. The CDR3 spans 12 residues. Germline CDR1 and CDR2: MGHDK and SYGVNS. CDR3 in amino acids: CASRGESETQYF. For the CDR3, the DNA is TGTGCCAGCAGGGGGGAGTCTGAGACCCAGTACTTC.

This chain joins TRBV7-8 and TRBJ2-7; no clear D gene. The CDR3 spans 15 residues. Germline CDR1 SGHVS, CDR2 FQNEAQ. Trimming took 1 base from V and 4 from J, leaving 14 bases between them. The CDR3 region has the DNA TGTGCCAGCAGCTTAGTAGATTCTAGTTTATACGAGCAGTACTTC. Protein: CASSLVDSSLYEQYF. Together with reference TRBV7-8 and TRBJ2-7, the CDR3 gives the full variable domain: GAGVSQSPRYKVAKRGQDVALRCDPISGHVSLFWYQQALGQGPEFLTYFQNEAQLDKSGLPSDRFFAERPEGSVSTLKIQRTQQEDSAVYLCASSLVDSSLYEQYFGPGTRLTVT.

The chain employs TRBV7-6 and TRBJ2-5, with a tentative D call TRBD2 (6 bases). The CDR3 runs to 13 residues. V lost 6 bases and J 4 bases, leaving 12 bases between the germline ends. Per the germline V gene, CDR1 is SGHVS and CDR2 is FNYEAQ. The CDR3 region is CASRSSGLETQYF. The CDR3, as DNA: TGTGCCAGCAGATCCAGCGGGTTAGAGACCCAGTACTTC.

On this clone: The junction shows a germline mismatch at one end, possibly a read error. The J gene is TRBJ2-3, the V gene TRBV5-4; 7 bases are shared with TRBD2. This CDR3 has 14 residues. Looked up from germline, CDR1 is SGHNT and CDR2 is YYREEE (reference sequence). The CDR3 DNA is TGTGCCAGCAGCCCGGAGACTAGCATAGATACGCAGTATTTT. Translated: CASSPETSIDTQYF.